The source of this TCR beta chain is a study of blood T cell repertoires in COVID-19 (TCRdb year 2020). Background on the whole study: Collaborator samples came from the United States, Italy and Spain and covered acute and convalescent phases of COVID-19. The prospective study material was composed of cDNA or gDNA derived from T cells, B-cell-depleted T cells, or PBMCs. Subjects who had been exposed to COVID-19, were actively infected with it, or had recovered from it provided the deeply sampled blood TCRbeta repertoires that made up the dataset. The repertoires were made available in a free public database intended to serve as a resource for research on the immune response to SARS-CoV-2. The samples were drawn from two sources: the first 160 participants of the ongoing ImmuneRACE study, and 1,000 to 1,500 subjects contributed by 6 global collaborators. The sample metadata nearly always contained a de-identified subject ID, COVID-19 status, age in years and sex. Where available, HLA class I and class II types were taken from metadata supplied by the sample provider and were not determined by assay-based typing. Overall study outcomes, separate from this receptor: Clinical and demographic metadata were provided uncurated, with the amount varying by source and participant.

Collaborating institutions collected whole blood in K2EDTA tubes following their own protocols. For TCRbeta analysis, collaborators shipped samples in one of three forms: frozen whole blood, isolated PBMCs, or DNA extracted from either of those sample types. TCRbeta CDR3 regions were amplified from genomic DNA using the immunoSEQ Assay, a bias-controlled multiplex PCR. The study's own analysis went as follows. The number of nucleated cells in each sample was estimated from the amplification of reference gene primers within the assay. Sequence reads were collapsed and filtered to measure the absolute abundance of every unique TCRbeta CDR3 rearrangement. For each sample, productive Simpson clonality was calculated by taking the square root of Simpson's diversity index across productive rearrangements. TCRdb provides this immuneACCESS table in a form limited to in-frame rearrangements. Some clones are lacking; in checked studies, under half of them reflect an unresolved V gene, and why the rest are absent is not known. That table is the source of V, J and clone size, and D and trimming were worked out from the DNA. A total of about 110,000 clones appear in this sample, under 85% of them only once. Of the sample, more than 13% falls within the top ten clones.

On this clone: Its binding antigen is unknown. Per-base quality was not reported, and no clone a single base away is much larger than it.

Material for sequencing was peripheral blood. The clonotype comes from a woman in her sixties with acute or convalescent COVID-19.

The CDR3 loop reads CASSPPTSGPAYEQYF. The bases read TGTGCCAGCAGCCCACCGACTAGCGGGCCCGCCTACGAGCAGTACTTC. The chain was built from TRBV7-8 and TRBJ2-7; 10 bases in between match TRBD2. Counted from cysteine to phenylalanine, this CDR3 has 16 amino acids. Of the read, only the CDR3 DNA is kept; its 48 bases are in frame from base 1. Trimming takes 5 bases off V and 2 bases off J; junction bases not matched to a gene: 9. CDR1 SGHVS and CDR2 FQNEAQ are derived from the germline V gene.